A selection of T cell receptor beta chains follows, all from one sample in a study of CD8+ T cells in alopecia areata. TCRdb's copy holds only in-frame clones and misses some; the assay was immunoSEQ multiplex PCR. The data hold 200,000 or so clones, with around 43% observed a single time. Sequencing used CD4+ T cells sorted from blood, obtained around week 37, from a patient treated with tofacitinib. These receptors all come from a human donor with alopecia areata. Each CDR3 is given with its conserved first and last residue. D genes are given only for firm matches. Clone sizes are given selectively: once, few, many, or a class where the clone is expanded.

D: TRBD1
J: TRBJ2-2
V: TRBV19
size: NA
DNA: TGTGCCAGTAGTGTTCGACAGGGGCGCGGCGGGGAGCTGTTTTTT
CDR3: CASSVRQGRGGELFF

D: NA
J: TRBJ1-5
V: TRBV2
size: once
DNA: TGTGCCAGCAGTGGGTCCTGGGCGGCTAATCAGCCCCAGCATTTT
CDR3: CASSGSWAANQPQHF

D: TRBD2
J: TRBJ2-7
V: TRBV2
size: few
DNA: TGTGCCAGCCGTGCTAGCGGGAGCTCCTACGAGCAGTACTTC
CDR3: CASRASGSSYEQYF

D: TRBD1
J: TRBJ2-5
V: TRBV10-3
size: once
DNA: TGTGCCATCAGTCCCGGGACAGAAGAGACCCAGTACTTC
CDR3: CAISPGTEETQYF

D: TRBD1
J: TRBJ2-3
V: TRBV7-9
size: NA
DNA: TGTGCCAGCAGCTCGATACCGGGACAGGGTTCCACAGATACGCAGTATTTT
CDR3: CASSSIPGQGSTDTQYF

D: NA
J: TRBJ2-7
V: TRBV10-3
size: few
DNA: TGTGCCATCACCGCGGACAGCCCGCCAGCGTACGAGCAGTACTTC
CDR3: CAITADSPPAYEQYF

D: NA
J: TRBJ2-7
V: TRBV7-2
size: NA
DNA: TGTGCCAGCAGCTTTCTCCAGGATAGCTACGAGCAGTACTTC
CDR3: CASSFLQDSYEQYF

D: TRBD1
J: TRBJ1-5
V: TRBV2
size: NA
DNA: TGTGCCAGCAGACCCCACAGGGGAGGTCAGCCCCAGCATTTT
CDR3: CASRPHRGGQPQHF

D: NA
J: TRBJ2-7
V: TRBV6-1
size: NA
DNA: TGTGCCAGCAGGGAGATAGACAGGTACTCCTACGAGCAGTACTTC
CDR3: CASREIDRYSYEQYF

D: NA
J: TRBJ2-7
V: TRBV2
size: few
DNA: TGTGCCAGCAGCCGGCTATCTTCCTACGAGCAGTACTTC
CDR3: CASSRLSSYEQYF

D: TRBD1
J: TRBJ1-1
V: TRBV2
size: few
DNA: TGTGCCAGCACGGGACAGATGAACACTGAAGCTTTCTTT
CDR3: CASTGQMNTEAFF

D: NA
J: TRBJ1-2
V: TRBV4-1
size: NA
DNA: TGCGCCAGCAGCCCGGCTGGCTACTATGGCTACACCTTC
CDR3: CASSPAGYYGYTF

D: NA
J: TRBJ2-1
V: TRBV29-1
size: few
DNA: TGCAGCGTTGAACTTTACAATGAGCAGTTCTTC
CDR3: CSVELYNEQFF

D: NA
J: TRBJ2-5
V: TRBV29-1
size: few
DNA: TGCAGCGTTGTGAGAACAGAGACCCAGTACTTC
CDR3: CSVVRTETQYF

D: NA
J: TRBJ1-3
V: TRBV6-6
size: NA
DNA: TGTGCCAGCAGTTACTCGATTCAGGGGTCTGGAAACACCATATATTTT
CDR3: CASSYSIQGSGNTIYF

D: NA
J: TRBJ1-1
V: TRBV28
size: NA
DNA: TGTGCCAGCAGTTTAGGAGACAGCACCATACGTGAAGCTTTCTTT
CDR3: CASSLGDSTIREAFF

D: NA
J: TRBJ2-4
V: TRBV29-1
size: few
DNA: TGCAGCGTTGGAGAGGCCAAAAACATTCAGTACTTC
CDR3: CSVGEAKNIQYF

D: NA
J: TRBJ1-2
V: TRBV9
size: NA
DNA: TGTGCCAGCAGTCAAAGTGGGAGATTATATGGCTACACCTTC
CDR3: CASSQSGRLYGYTF

D: NA
J: TRBJ1-1
V: TRBV30
size: few
DNA: TGTGCCTGGAGTGGACCGGGACACCTGAACACTGAAGCTTTCTTT
CDR3: CAWSGPGHLNTEAFF

D: NA
J: TRBJ1-5
V: TRBV7-2
size: many
DNA: TGTGCCAGCAGCCCTGACGGTCCCAATCAGCCCCAGCATTTT
CDR3: CASSPDGPNQPQHF

D: NA
J: TRBJ2-3
V: TRBV18
size: once
DNA: TGTGCCAGCTCCCCCCAACCACTAGCCAGCACAGATACGCAGTATTTT
CDR3: CASSPQPLASTDTQYF

D: NA
J: TRBJ1-2
V: TRBV4-2
size: many
DNA: TGTGCCAGCAGCCAAGCCTCCTATGGCTACACCTTC
CDR3: CASSQASYGYTF

D: TRBD2
J: TRBJ2-3
V: TRBV6-5
size: NA
DNA: TGTGCCAGCAGTCGGACTAGCGGTCCGGGGGATACGCAGTATTTT
CDR3: CASSRTSGPGDTQYF

D: NA
J: TRBJ2-3
V: TRBV7-8
size: NA
DNA: TGTGCCAGCAGCTTGGGTCTAGAGGGCAGCACAGATACGCAGTATTTT
CDR3: CASSLGLEGSTDTQYF

D: NA
J: TRBJ2-4
V: TRBV7-9
size: few
DNA: TGTGCCAGCAGCCCGGGAAGTTGGGGTTGGGACTTC
CDR3: CASSPGSWGWDF

D: NA
J: TRBJ2-2
V: TRBV18
size: NA
DNA: TGTGCCAGCTCCCCTATGACAGGGAACACCGGGGAGCTGTTTTTT
CDR3: CASSPMTGNTGELFF

D: TRBD1
J: TRBJ2-1
V: TRBV11-2
size: NA
DNA: TGTGCCAGCAGCTTGGGGACAGGGGGCTACAATGAGCAGTTCTTC
CDR3: CASSLGTGGYNEQFF

D: TRBD2
J: TRBJ2-7
V: TRBV7-2
size: NA
DNA: TGTGCCAGCAGCCAAGGACTAGCGGGACTAAACTTC
CDR3: CASSQGLAGLNF

D: NA
J: TRBJ1-5
V: TRBV4-3
size: NA
DNA: TGCGCCAGCAGCCAAGATTTCGGATCTCAGCCCCAGCATTTT
CDR3: CASSQDFGSQPQHF

D: NA
J: TRBJ1-1
V: TRBV30
size: NA
DNA: TGTGCCTGGAGTCCCTCTGAAGCTTTCTTT
CDR3: CAWSPSEAFF

D: TRBD1
J: TRBJ2-5
V: TRBV7-9
size: few
DNA: TGTGCCAGCAGCTATGGGACAGAACAAGAGACCCAGTACTTC
CDR3: CASSYGTEQETQYF

D: TRBD2
J: TRBJ2-7
V: TRBV7-2
size: NA
DNA: TGTGCCAGCAGCTTCGCTAGCGGGAGGAGCTACGAGCAGTACTTC
CDR3: CASSFASGRSYEQYF

D: NA
J: TRBJ2-2
V: TRBV27
size: NA
DNA: TGTGCCAGCAGAAGGGGGGATCGGGCCGGGGAGCTGTTTTTT
CDR3: CASRRGDRAGELFF

D: NA
J: TRBJ2-7
V: TRBV7-2
size: NA
DNA: TGTGCCAGCAGCTCGGGACTGCCGGCCACCGAGCAGTACTTC
CDR3: CASSSGLPATEQYF

D: NA
J: TRBJ2-7
V: TRBV15
size: NA
DNA: TGTGCCACCAGCAGGGACATATACGAGCAGTACTTC
CDR3: CATSRDIYEQYF

D: NA
J: TRBJ2-7
V: TRBV2
size: few
DNA: TGTGCCAGCAGTGAGGGCTCCTCCTACGAGCAGTACTTC
CDR3: CASSEGSSYEQYF

D: NA
J: TRBJ2-3
V: TRBV4-2
size: NA
DNA: TGTGCCAGCAGCCGGGGCCTACCCGTCACAGATACGCAGTATTTT
CDR3: CASSRGLPVTDTQYF

D: NA
J: TRBJ1-2
V: TRBV2
size: many
DNA: TGTGCCAGCAGCACAGGGCTCTATGGCTACACCTTC
CDR3: CASSTGLYGYTF

D: NA
J: TRBJ2-7
V: TRBV5-6
size: NA
DNA: TGTGCCAGCAGCCCTTGGGCGCAGAGGGGCTACGAGCAGTACTTC
CDR3: CASSPWAQRGYEQYF

D: NA
J: TRBJ2-7
V: TRBV29-1
size: NA
DNA: TGCAGCGTTGAAGCCCTCCCGCCCGGCCTAGAGCAGTACTTC
CDR3: CSVEALPPGLEQYF

D: NA
J: TRBJ1-3
V: TRBV7-2
size: few
DNA: TGTGCCAGCAGCCCAGGGTCATCGAACACCATATATTTT
CDR3: CASSPGSSNTIYF

D: NA
J: TRBJ1-2
V: TRBV5-6
size: few
DNA: TGTGCCAGCAGCTTGGACAGGCACCACGATGGCTACACCTTC
CDR3: CASSLDRHHDGYTF

D: TRBD2
J: TRBJ2-2
V: TRBV15
size: NA
DNA: TGTGCCACCAGCAGAGATGGGCCCCAAGCGGGAGTGTACACCGGGGAGCTGTTTTTT
CDR3: CATSRDGPQAGVYTGELFF

D: NA
J: TRBJ2-1
V: TRBV5-1
size: NA
DNA: TGCGCCAGCAGAATAGCGGACTCCTACAATGAGCAGTTCTTC
CDR3: CASRIADSYNEQFF

D: NA
J: TRBJ2-7
V: TRBV2
size: NA
DNA: TGTGCCAGCAGTGTGTACAGTAAAGGGAACGAGCAGTACTTC
CDR3: CASSVYSKGNEQYF

D: NA
J: TRBJ1-1
V: TRBV30
size: NA
DNA: TGTGCCTGGAGTGTAAGTTCCATGGAAGCTTTCTTT
CDR3: CAWSVSSMEAFF

D: NA
J: TRBJ1-2
V: TRBV6-5
size: NA
DNA: TGTGCCAGCAGTTACTCGAGGGGCGCGGAATCGGGCTACACCTTC
CDR3: CASSYSRGAESGYTF

D: NA
J: TRBJ2-1
V: TRBV20-1
size: NA
DNA: TGCAGTGCCCAGTCGACCAATGAGCAGTTCTTC
CDR3: CSAQSTNEQFF

D: NA
J: TRBJ1-5
V: TRBV27
size: many
DNA: TGTGCCAGCAGTTTATCGCCCAGGGGAGGCAATCAGCCCCAGCATTTT
CDR3: CASSLSPRGGNQPQHF

D: NA
J: TRBJ2-5
V: TRBV19
size: few
DNA: TGTGCCAGTAGCCCTTCGGGGTGGCAAGAGACCCAGTACTTC
CDR3: CASSPSGWQETQYF

D: NA
J: TRBJ2-1
V: TRBV29-1
size: few
DNA: TGCAGCGTTGTCGACCACTACTATGAGCAGTTCTTC
CDR3: CSVVDHYYEQFF

D: NA
J: TRBJ2-3
V: TRBV7-8
size: NA
DNA: TGTGCCAGCAGCTTAGCGGGGACTGACACAGATACGCAGTATTTT
CDR3: CASSLAGTDTDTQYF

D: TRBD2
J: TRBJ2-3
V: TRBV7-7
size: few
DNA: TGTGCTAGCAGAGGGACTAGCGGAGGCACAGATACGCAGTATTTT
CDR3: CASRGTSGGTDTQYF

D: TRBD2
J: TRBJ2-2
V: TRBV6-5
size: NA
DNA: TGTGCCAGTACTAGCGGGAGGCCCCTATCCGGGGAGCTGTTTTTT
CDR3: CASTSGRPLSGELFF

D: TRBD2
J: TRBJ2-5
V: TRBV7-2
size: few
DNA: TGTGCCAGCAGCTTTGGACTAGCGGGAGCTGGGAGGACAGAGACCCAGTACTTC
CDR3: CASSFGLAGAGRTETQYF

D: NA
J: TRBJ1-1
V: TRBV2
size: NA
DNA: TGTGCCAGCCAGTGGGGGGCCACTGAAGCTTTCTTT
CDR3: CASQWGATEAFF

D: NA
J: TRBJ2-5
V: TRBV7-2
size: few
DNA: TGTGCCAGCAGCTCGGTAGTGAGACAGCAGACCCAGTACTTC
CDR3: CASSSVVRQQTQYF

D: TRBD1
J: TRBJ2-5
V: TRBV27
size: few
DNA: TGTGCCAGCAGGCCGGGACAGATAGGGGTCCAGTACTTC
CDR3: CASRPGQIGVQYF